This T cell receptor beta chain is from a study of blood T cell repertoires in COVID-19. In the study overall: There were acute and convalescent COVID-19 samples, and they came from the United States, Italy and Spain. PBMCs, B-cell-depleted T cells, or T cells were the source of the cDNA or gDNA that made up the material.

The cohort comprised adults aged about 18 to 100 years residing in 20 to 30 US areas. In assigning cohorts, the study relied on participant-reported clinical history. V gave up 5 bases and J gave up 4 bases, with 15 bases separating them. The CDR3 runs 15 residues. Germline V lookup: CDR1 SGHVS, CDR2 FQNEAQ. Data came from immunoSEQ multiplex PCR; TCRdb stores just in-frame clones and leaves some out. The sample shows about 400,000 clones, nearly 90% of them seen only once. The chain couples TRBV7-8 to TRBJ2-1; TRBD1 is a possible D gene (7 bases). The source is a woman aged 40 to 50 with acute COVID-19. The specimen was PBMCs or T cells enriched from blood (not recorded which). In nucleotides, the CDR3 is TGTGCCAGCAGCGCTGAGGGGGCGGGGTACAATGAGCAGTTCTTC. Protein: CASSAEGAGYNEQFF.